These 26 T cell receptor beta chains were sequenced from one sample in a study of cytomegalovirus exposure and HLA in healthy donors. PCR involved 60 Vbeta and 13 Jbeta primers. Measured with immunoSEQ multiplex PCR; TCRdb has only the in-frame clones, and not every one. This sample has over 150,000 clones, with 65% to 90% found just once. Material: PBMCs. The receptor source for this set is a man between 45 and 60 years old in good health and CMV-seropositive.

The gene calls are TRBV5-1 and TRBJ2-7; perhaps TRBD1 as D (5 bases). This CDR3 contains 15 residues. Trimming cost V 2 bases and J 4 bases, with 16 bases left between them. Germline CDR1 is SGHRS and CDR2 is YFSETQ. CDR3 nucleotides: TGCGCCAGCAGCTTCCCTAGGGGATTGATTTACGAGCAGTACTTC. It specifies CASSFPRGLIYEQYF. The entire variable domain, with the rest obtained from reference TRBV5-1 and TRBJ2-7, is as follows: KAGVTQTPRYLIKTRGQQVTLSCSPISGHRSVSWYQQTPGQGLQFLFEYFSETQRNKGNFPGRFSGRQFSNSRSEMNVSTLELGDSALYLCASSFPRGLIYEQYFGPGTRLTVT.

The gene calls are TRBV6-5 and TRBJ2-1; no clear D gene. The ends were cut back, 0 bases at V and 5 bases at J, with 5 bases in the middle. Germline V gene sequence: CDR1 MNHEY, CDR2 SVGAGI. This CDR3 has 13 residues. CDR3 region: CASSYSRDNEQFF. The CDR3 DNA is TGTGCCAGCAGTTACTCCCGAGACAATGAGCAGTTCTTC.

The chain carries TRBV5-4 and TRBJ1-1; D is possibly TRBD1 (5 bases). The germline V gene has CDR1 SGHNT and CDR2 YYREEE (reference sequence). The V and J ends lost 0 bases and 6 bases respectively, with 12 bases between them. There are 14 residues in the CDR3. CDR3 protein: CASSLAAGLAEAFF. For the CDR3, the DNA is TGTGCCAGCAGCTTGGCCGCAGGGTTGGCTGAAGCTTTCTTT.

This clone was detected only a few times. The rearrangement joins TRBV7-9 to TRBJ2-1; D uncertain. V lost 1 base, J lost 10 bases, and 8 bases lay in between. The CDR3 is made up of 12 amino acids. The germline gives CDR1 SEHNR, CDR2 FQNEAQ (reference sequence). CDR3: CASSLEGSEQFF. For the CDR3, the DNA is TGTGCCAGCAGCTTAGAAGGTAGCGAGCAGTTCTTC.

This clone has just a few counts. This chain joins TRBV19 and TRBJ2-7; 10 nucleotides match TRBD2. The CDR3 has 15 amino acids. Unmatched junction bases numbered 5, after V lost 4 bases and J lost 2 bases. Germline V gene sequence: CDR1 LNHDA, CDR2 SQIVND (reference sequence). The CDR3 nucleotides read TGTGCCAGTAGTAAGGCTAGCGGGGGAACCTACGAGCAGTACTTC. Translating gives CASSKASGGTYEQYF.

This clone occurred a few times. The J gene is TRBJ2-2, the V gene TRBV7-3, with 7 bases identical to TRBD2. The CDR3 extends over 16 amino acids. Germline V gene data show CDR1 as SGHTA and CDR2 as FQGTGA. Trimming at V came to 5 bases and at J to 0 bases, leaving 6 bases not matched to a gene. CDR3 bases: TGTGCCAGCAGCCCTCTAGCGGCCCCGAACACCGGGGAGCTGTTTTTT. Its protein is CASSPLAAPNTGELFF.

This chain uses TRBV6-1 with TRBJ2-5; D may be TRBD2 (6 bases). Trimming left V 4 bases short and J 5 bases short, with 14 bases between. The CDR3 totals 14 residues. The germline V gene encodes CDR1 MNHNS and CDR2 SASEGT. CDR3 DNA: TGTGCCAGCAGTGTAATGGGAGGTGGGGAGACCCAGTACTTC. This gives the protein CASSVMGGGETQYF.

The chain carries TRBV28 and TRBJ2-6, with D perhaps TRBD1 (5 bases). This CDR3 spans 19 amino acids. In germline, CDR1 is MDHEN, CDR2 SYDVKM. Deletions cut 5 bases from V and 0 bases from J, with 20 bases between. CDR3 loop: CASSIRDTGQNSGANVLTF. The CDR3 nucleotides are TGTGCCAGCAGTATCCGAGACACCGGACAAAACTCTGGGGCCAACGTCCTGACTTTC.

This chain links TRBV6-5 with TRBJ2-7; TRBD1 aligns across 10 bases. Germline V lookup: CDR1 MNHEY, CDR2 SVGAGI. V trimming: 0 bases; J trimming: 4 bases; junction bases outside the gene matches: 6. The CDR3 is made up of 16 amino acids. The CDR3 nucleotides read TGTGCCAGCAGTTACTCCATGACAGGGGGCGCTTACGAGCAGTACTTC. This gives the protein CASSYSMTGGAYEQYF.

This chain uses TRBV7-2 with TRBJ1-2, with D possibly TRBD1 on 6 matching bases. V was clipped by 4 bases and J by 8 bases, with 17 bases between them. CDR1 and CDR2 (germline): SGHTA, FQGNSA. CDR3 length: 14 residues. CDR3 sequence reads: CASSSGTQAGGYTF. CDR3 sequence (DNA): TGTGCCAGCAGCTCCGGGACACAAGCAGGCGGCTACACCTTC.

V and J are TRBV28 and TRBJ1-1; D might be TRBD1 (6 bases). Trimming stripped 1 base from V and 4 bases from J, with 16 bases between. This CDR3 is built from 16 residues. CDR1 is MDHEN, CDR2 SYDVKM, per germline. CDR3 nucleotides: TGTGCCAGCAGTTTATTGACGCGGGGGGCGATCACTGAAGCTTTCTTT. Amino acids: CASSLLTRGAITEAFF.

The genes are TRBV28 and TRBJ2-2, with TRBD2 matching over 7 bases. This CDR3 comprises 16 residues. V dropped 5 bases and J dropped 7; count of bases not matched to a gene: 13. Germline V CDR1 and CDR2: MDHEN, SYDVKM. DNA of the CDR3: TGTGCCAGCAGTCTTGGACTAGGACTGGGGGGCGGGGAGCTGTTTTTT. This gives the protein CASSLGLGLGGGELFF.

The chain combines TRBV28 with TRBJ2-7, with 7 bases aligning to TRBD2. Germline V gene lookup returns CDR1 MDHEN and CDR2 SYDVKM. The J segment lost 0 bases and the V segment lost 8 bases, leaving 4 bases of the junction unmatched. The CDR3 spans 13 residues. The CDR3 DNA reads as TGTGCCAGCGAAGCGGGGAACTCCTACGAGCAGTACTTC. Its protein is CASEAGNSYEQYF.

As concerns this clone: At one end the junction does not follow the germline gene, possibly because of a read error. Other DNA sequences within the sample encode an identical CDR3. This chain joins TRBV5-1 and TRBJ1-2; tentatively, D is TRBD1 (6 bases). CDR3 length equals 14 residues. Looked up from germline, CDR1 is SGHRS and CDR2 is YFSETQ. CDR3 region: CASSGGGSYYGYTF. The CDR3 coding sequence is TGTGCCAGCAGCGGCGGGGGCTCCTACTATGGCTACACCTTC.

The chain carries TRBV10-3 and TRBJ1-3, with a weak D call TRBD1 (5 bases). V lost 7 bases, J lost 1 base, and 11 bases lay in between. Germline assignment: CDR1 ENHRY and CDR2 SYGVKD. This CDR3 spans 14 amino acids. The CDR3 loop reads CAITTTASGNTIYF. Written as DNA, the CDR3 is TGTGCCATCACTACGACAGCTTCTGGAAACACCATATATTTT.

This clone has only one observation. J is TRBJ2-1 and V is TRBV7-9; D possibly corresponds to TRBD2 (7 bases). The V gene lost 7 bases and the J gene lost 2 bases, with 15 bases spanning the gap. CDR1 is SEHNR and CDR2 is FQNEAQ in the germline V gene (reference sequence). The CDR3 contains 15 residues. This CDR3 reads CASTKGGGTYNEQFF. As DNA, the CDR3 is TGTGCCAGCACAAAGGGAGGGGGAACCTACAATGAGCAGTTCTTC.

The chain joins TRBV27 to TRBJ1-1; TRBD1 matches at 7 bases. The CDR3 consists of 14 residues. Germline V gene sequence: CDR1 MNHEY, CDR2 SMNVEV (reference sequence). V lost 5 bases, J lost 5 bases, and 8 bases stayed unmatched. Written as DNA, the CDR3 is TGTGCCAGCAGTCAACAGGGGCTGGAAACTGAAGCTTTCTTT. This translates into CASSQQGLETEAFF.

This clone has only a few counts. The CDR3 loop reads CASSQLAGMDEQFF. The CDR3 bases are TGCGCCAGCAGCCAACTAGCGGGTATGGATGAGCAGTTCTTC. The chain links TRBV4-3 to TRBJ2-1; TRBD2 aligns across 8 bases. J was trimmed by 8 bases and V by 2 bases; bases with no gene match: 5. The germline V gene encodes CDR1 LGHNA and CDR2 YSLEER. CDR3 size: 14 residues.

The V and J genes are TRBV7-9 and TRBJ1-2, with a possible D match to TRBD1 (5 bases). The CDR3 has 17 residues. V was pared by 1 base and J by 0 bases, with 15 bases between. CDR1 SEHNR and CDR2 FQNEAQ come from the germline V gene (reference sequence). CDR3 DNA: TGTGCCAGCAGCTTAGGGGGACTTTCCGACGCTAACTATGGCTACACCTTC. It codes for CASSLGGLSDANYGYTF.

The sample holds a few counts of this clone. The chain employs TRBV5-1 and TRBJ1-1; the D gene is possibly TRBD1 (6 bases). Trimming pared 3 bases from V and 2 bases from J, leaving 14 bases between. This CDR3 is 15 amino acids long. Germline CDR1 SGHRS, CDR2 YFSETQ. The CDR3 nucleotides read TGCGCCAGCAGCTGGGGGCGTGGGAGAAACACTGAAGCTTTCTTT. Encoded protein: CASSWGRGRNTEAFF.

The J gene is TRBJ2-3, the V gene TRBV29-1, with D perhaps TRBD2 (6 bases). The CDR3 is made up of 14 amino acids. Between the trimmed V and J ends, which lost 1 base and 4 bases, there was a span of 12 bases. CDR1 and CDR2 (germline): SQVTM, ANQGSEA. DNA for the CDR3: TGCAGCGTTGAAGGGCTAGCGAAGGCAGATACGCAGTATTTT. Amino acids: CSVEGLAKADTQYF.

The V and J genes are TRBV28 and TRBJ2-4; D is uncertain. Looked up from germline, CDR1 is MDHEN and CDR2 is SYDVKM. The CDR3 length is 12 residues. In DNA form, the CDR3 reads TGTGCTTCGTCTTACGGCAAAAACATTCAGTACTTC. Translated, it gives CASSYGKNIQYF.

The rearrangement joins TRBV7-2 to TRBJ1-6; tentatively, D is TRBD1 (5 bases). The CDR3 is 16 residues long. CDR1 and CDR2 (germline): SGHTA, FQGNSA. Trimming shortened V by 5 bases and J by 4 bases, and 15 bases separated the two germline ends. The CDR3 sequence: CASSAPPGGYNSPLHF. The CDR3 nucleotides read TGTGCCAGCAGCGCTCCACCGGGGGGTTATAATTCACCCCTCCACTTT.

This sequence joins TRBV18 and TRBJ1-4; the D gene is possibly TRBD1 (5 bases). This CDR3 is 16 amino acids long. Trimming took 3 bases from V and 7 from J, leaving 18 bases between them. CDR1 and CDR2 from the germline V gene are KGHSH and LQKENI. In nucleotides, the CDR3 is TGTGCCAGCTCACCGATTTCAGGGAATTTGGGTGAAAAACTGTTTTTT. It is translated as CASSPISGNLGEKLFF.

This sequence joins TRBV28 and TRBJ1-1; D remains unclear. There are 12 residues in the CDR3. V was clipped by 6 bases and J by 6 bases, with 11 bases between them. Germline V gene lookup returns CDR1 MDHEN and CDR2 SYDVKM. For the CDR3, the DNA is TGTGCCAGCAGCCGCCCCCAGGCTGAAGCTTTCTTT. Translated: CASSRPQAEAFF.

The chain joins TRBV5-8 to TRBJ1-1; D might be TRBD1 (6 bases). Germline V gene lookup returns CDR1 SGHTS and CDR2 YDEGEE. The V end was cut by 3 bases, the J end by 11 bases, with 20 bases between. The CDR3 is made up of 14 amino acids. CDR3 amino acids: CASSSGQLNTGAFF. Written as DNA, the CDR3 is TGTGCCAGCAGCTCTGGACAGTTGAACACAGGGGCTTTCTTT.